This T cell receptor (beta chain) was recovered during a study of regulatory T cells in long-lasting Graves disease. Whole-study findings and limits: Persistent disease samples used TRBV28, TRBJ1-2 and TRBJ2-5 preferentially.

With respect to this clonotype: Its target is not known. This may come from a read error, since a much larger clone is one base off.

V lost 2 bases, J lost 5 bases, and 4 bases stayed unmatched. This CDR3 has 16 residues. Germline V gene lookup returns CDR1 KGHDR and CDR2 SFDVKD. Regarding time point: newly diagnosed GD, antithyroid drugs for less than 3 months. Construction of the TCR library relied on RNA isolated from PBMCs. According to the study, TCR beta libraries were built with iRepertoire HTBI primers and CDR3-region Arm-PCR. TCRdb reanalysed the multiplex PCR reads using MiXCR and keeps one entry per CDR3 protein. This table holds roughly 380,000 distinct CDR3 sequences, approximately 15% found once. A further study also used this sample, focusing on T cells in Graves' hyperthyroidism and ophthalmopathy.

V usage is TRBV24-1 and J usage is TRBJ2-2, with 10 nucleotides matching TRBD1. This TCR was recovered from a man aged 35-49 years with Graves disease. Here the sequenced sample was peripheral blood mononuclear cells (PBMCs), taken at new diagnosis, from a patient treated with antithyroid drugs. CDR3 DNA sequence: TGTGCCACCAGTGATTCCCGGACAGGGGGAACCGGGGAGCTGTTTTTT. Encoded protein: CATSDSRTGGTGELFF.